This TCR beta chain was sequenced during a study of T cells in localized non-small cell lung cancer. Study-wide points: Greater T cell density in blood accompanied longer overall survival. Within adjacent lung there appeared a median approximately 60 of the top 100 tumor clones. One tumor region alone was sequenced, and heterogeneity therefore remains possible. The highest T cell clonality was in uninvolved adjacent lung, above tumor.

V was trimmed by 6 bases and J by 1 base, leaving 15 bases between them. The germline CDR1 and CDR2 sequences are MNHEY and SMNVEV (reference sequence). The CDR3 consists of 15 residues. For this clone: The antigen remains unidentified.

Here immunoSEQ multiplex PCR was the method, and the copy in TCRdb shows in-frame clones only, minus some. The repertoire holds 75,000 to 95,000 clones, with over 60% as singletons. This specimen consisted of PBMCs, obtained before any cancer treatment. The clonotype originates from a man aged 40-75 years with stage II squamous cell lung carcinoma. The chain uses TRBV27 and TRBJ1-1, with a weak D call TRBD1 (6 bases). The CDR3 sequence is CASRSVTGGNTEAFF. Written as DNA, the CDR3 is TGTGCCAGCAGATCTGTGACAGGTGGGAACACTGAAGCTTTCTTT.